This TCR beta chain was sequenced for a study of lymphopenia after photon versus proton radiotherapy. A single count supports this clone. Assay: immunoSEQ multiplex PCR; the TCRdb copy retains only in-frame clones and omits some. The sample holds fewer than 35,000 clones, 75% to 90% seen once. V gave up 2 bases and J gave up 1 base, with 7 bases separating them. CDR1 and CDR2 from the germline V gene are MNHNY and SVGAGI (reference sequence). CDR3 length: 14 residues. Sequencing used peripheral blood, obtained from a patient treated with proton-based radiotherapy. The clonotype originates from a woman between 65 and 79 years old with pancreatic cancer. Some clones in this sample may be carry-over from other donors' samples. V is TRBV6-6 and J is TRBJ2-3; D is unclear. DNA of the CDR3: TGTGCCAGCAGTTACCGGCAGGGCACAGATACGCAGTATTTT. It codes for CASSYRQGTDTQYF.